This T cell receptor beta chain was observed in a study of regulatory T cells in long-lasting Graves disease. Looking at the study overall: Freshly diagnosed Graves' patients had used antithyroid drugs for under 3 months.

Time point reported: newly diagnosed GD, antithyroid drugs for less than 3 months. PBMCs provided the RNA from which the TCR library was made. The germline V gene has CDR1 WSHSY and CDR2 SAAADI. V gave up 2 bases and J gave up 2 bases, with 18 bases separating them. There are 17 residues in the CDR3. Library construction for TCR beta used iRepertoire HTBI primers and Arm-PCR of CDR3 regions. The authors' processing: The samples yielded about 60 TRBV and more than eleven TRBJ segments. MiXCR was run by TCRdb on the multiplex PCR reads, yielding one entry per CDR3 protein. TCRdb, rather than the study authors, made the V and J calls. Of 400,000 to 550,000 distinct CDR3 sequences in the sample, just under 15% were seen once. These sequences were also reported in another study, on T cells in Graves' hyperthyroidism and ophthalmopathy. That publication notes: A first-round RT-PCR of the TCR CDR3 used the HTBI primer set. Among thyroid clonotypes expanded above 0.001, most also appeared in blood.

The source of this sequence is a woman in her twenties or thirties with Graves disease. The rearrangement joins TRBV10-2 to TRBJ1-1; weak D call: TRBD1 (5 bases). The material sequenced was peripheral blood mononuclear cells (PBMCs), taken at new diagnosis, from a patient treated with antithyroid drugs. This CDR3 reads CASSETPGDLFNTEAFF. CDR3 DNA sequence: TGCGCCAGCAGTGAGACACCCGGGGACCTATTTAACACTGAAGCTTTCTTT.